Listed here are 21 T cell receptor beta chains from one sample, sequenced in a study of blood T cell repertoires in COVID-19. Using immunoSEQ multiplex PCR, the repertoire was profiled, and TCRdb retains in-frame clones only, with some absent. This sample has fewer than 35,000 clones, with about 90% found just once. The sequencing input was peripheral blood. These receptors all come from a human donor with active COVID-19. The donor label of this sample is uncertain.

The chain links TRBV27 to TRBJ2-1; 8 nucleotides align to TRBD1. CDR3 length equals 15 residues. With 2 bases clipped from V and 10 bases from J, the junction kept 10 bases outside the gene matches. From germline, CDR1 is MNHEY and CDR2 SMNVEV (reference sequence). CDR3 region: CASSLLARWDREQFF. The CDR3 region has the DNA TGTGCCAGCAGTTTACTCGCTCGGTGGGACAGGGAGCAGTTCTTC.

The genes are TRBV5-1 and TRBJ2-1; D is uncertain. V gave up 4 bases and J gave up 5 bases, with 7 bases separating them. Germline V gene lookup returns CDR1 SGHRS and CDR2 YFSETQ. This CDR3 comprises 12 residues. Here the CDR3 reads CASSRVDNEQFF. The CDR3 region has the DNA TGCGCCAGCAGCCGGGTAGACAATGAGCAGTTCTTC.

The CDR3 DNA sequence: TGTGCCAGCAGTGACAGGGGAAGGCCCACAGATACGCAGTATTTT. This encodes CASSDRGRPTDTQYF. The rearrangement links TRBV2 to TRBJ2-3, with a possible D match to TRBD1 (6 bases). The length of the CDR3 is 15 residues. V lost 3 bases and J 2 bases, leaving 12 bases between the germline ends. Per germline, CDR1 SNHLY and CDR2 FYNNEI.

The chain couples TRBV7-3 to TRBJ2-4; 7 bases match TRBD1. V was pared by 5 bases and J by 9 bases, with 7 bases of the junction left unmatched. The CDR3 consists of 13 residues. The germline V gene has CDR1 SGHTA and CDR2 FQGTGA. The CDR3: CASSTGQAAIQYF. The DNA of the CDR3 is TGTGCCAGCAGCACCGGACAGGCTGCCATTCAGTACTTC.

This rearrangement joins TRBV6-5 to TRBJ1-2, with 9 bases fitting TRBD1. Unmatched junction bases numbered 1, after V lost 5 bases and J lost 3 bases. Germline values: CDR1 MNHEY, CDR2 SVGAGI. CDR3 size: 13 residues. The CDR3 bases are TGTGCCAGCAGTCGGGACAGGGACTATGGCTACACCTTC. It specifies CASSRDRDYGYTF.

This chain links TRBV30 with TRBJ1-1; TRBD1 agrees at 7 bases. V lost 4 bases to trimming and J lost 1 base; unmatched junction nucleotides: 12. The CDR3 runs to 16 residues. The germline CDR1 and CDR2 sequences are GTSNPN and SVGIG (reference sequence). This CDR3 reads CAWNGGTALWNTEAFF. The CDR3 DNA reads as TGTGCCTGGAACGGCGGGACAGCTTTATGGAACACTGAAGCTTTCTTT.

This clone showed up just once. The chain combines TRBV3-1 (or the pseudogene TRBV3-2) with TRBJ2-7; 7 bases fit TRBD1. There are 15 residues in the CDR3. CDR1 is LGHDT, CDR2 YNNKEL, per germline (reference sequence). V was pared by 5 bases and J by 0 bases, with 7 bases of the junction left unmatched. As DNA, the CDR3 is TGTGCCAGCAGCGTGGGACAGATAGGCTCCTACGAGCAGTACTTC. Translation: CASSVGQIGSYEQYF.

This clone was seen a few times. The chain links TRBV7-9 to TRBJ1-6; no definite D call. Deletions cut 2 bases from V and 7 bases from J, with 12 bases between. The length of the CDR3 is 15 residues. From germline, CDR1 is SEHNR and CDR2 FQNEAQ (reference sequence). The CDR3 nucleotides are TGTGCCAGCAGCTTACACACCAACGGGAATTCACCCCTCCACTTT. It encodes CASSLHTNGNSPLHF.

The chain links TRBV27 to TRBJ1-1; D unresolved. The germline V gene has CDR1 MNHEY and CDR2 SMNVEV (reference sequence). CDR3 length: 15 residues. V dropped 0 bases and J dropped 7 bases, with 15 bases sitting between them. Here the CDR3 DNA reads TGTGCCAGCAGTTTATCCAGAAATATGGGCGTTGAAGCTTTCTTT. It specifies CASSLSRNMGVEAFF.

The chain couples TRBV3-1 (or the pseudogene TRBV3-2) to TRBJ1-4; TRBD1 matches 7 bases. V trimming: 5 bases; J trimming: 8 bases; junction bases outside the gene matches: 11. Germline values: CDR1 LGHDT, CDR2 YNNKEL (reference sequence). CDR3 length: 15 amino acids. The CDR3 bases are TGTGCCAGCAGCTCTTACCGGGACAGAGGCGAAAAACTGTTTTTT. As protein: CASSSYRDRGEKLFF.

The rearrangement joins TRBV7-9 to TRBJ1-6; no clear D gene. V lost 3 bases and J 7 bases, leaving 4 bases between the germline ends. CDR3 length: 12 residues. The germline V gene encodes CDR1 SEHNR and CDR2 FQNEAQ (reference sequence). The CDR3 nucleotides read TGTGCCAGCAGCTTTTCAAATTCACCCCTCCACTTT. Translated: CASSFSNSPLHF.

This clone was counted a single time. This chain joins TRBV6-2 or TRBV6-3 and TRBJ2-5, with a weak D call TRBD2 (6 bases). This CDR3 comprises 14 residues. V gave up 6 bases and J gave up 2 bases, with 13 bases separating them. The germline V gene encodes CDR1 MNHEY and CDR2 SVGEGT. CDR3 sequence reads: CASRPTLAQETQYF. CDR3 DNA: TGTGCCAGCAGGCCTACACTAGCACAAGAGACCCAGTACTTC.

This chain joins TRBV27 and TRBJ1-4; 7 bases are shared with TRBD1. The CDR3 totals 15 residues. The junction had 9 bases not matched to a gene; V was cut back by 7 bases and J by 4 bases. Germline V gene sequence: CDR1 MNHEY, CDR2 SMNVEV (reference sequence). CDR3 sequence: CASTYSRDSNEKLFF. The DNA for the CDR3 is TGTGCCAGCACATACTCCCGGGACAGTAATGAAAAACTGTTTTTT.

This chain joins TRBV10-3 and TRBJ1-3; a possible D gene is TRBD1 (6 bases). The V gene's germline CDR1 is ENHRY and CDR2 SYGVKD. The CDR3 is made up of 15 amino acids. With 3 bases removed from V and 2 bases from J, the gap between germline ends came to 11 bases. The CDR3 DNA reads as TGTGCCATCAGTGAAGTCCCAGGGGCTGGAAACACCATATATTTT. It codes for CAISEVPGAGNTIYF.

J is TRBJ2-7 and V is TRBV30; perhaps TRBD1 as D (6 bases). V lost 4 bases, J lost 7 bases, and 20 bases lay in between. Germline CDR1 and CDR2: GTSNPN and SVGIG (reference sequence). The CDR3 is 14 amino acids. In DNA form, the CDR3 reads TGTGCCTGGAAGGACACCAGGGGCCTTAGGGAGCAGTACTTC. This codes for CAWKDTRGLREQYF.

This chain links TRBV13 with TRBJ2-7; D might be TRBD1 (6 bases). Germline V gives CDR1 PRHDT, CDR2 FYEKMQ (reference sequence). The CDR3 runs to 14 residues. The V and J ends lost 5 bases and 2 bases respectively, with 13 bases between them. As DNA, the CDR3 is TGTGCCAGCAGCCCTCAGGGGATTCCCTACGAGCAGTACTTC. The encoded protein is CASSPQGIPYEQYF.

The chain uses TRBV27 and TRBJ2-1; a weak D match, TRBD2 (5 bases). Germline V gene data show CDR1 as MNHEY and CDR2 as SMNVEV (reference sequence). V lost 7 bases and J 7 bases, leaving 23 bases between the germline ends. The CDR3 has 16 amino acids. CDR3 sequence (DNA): TGTGCCAGCAACGAATTTAGCGAGTGGGGTGGGAATGAGCAGTTCTTC. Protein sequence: CASNEFSEWGGNEQFF.

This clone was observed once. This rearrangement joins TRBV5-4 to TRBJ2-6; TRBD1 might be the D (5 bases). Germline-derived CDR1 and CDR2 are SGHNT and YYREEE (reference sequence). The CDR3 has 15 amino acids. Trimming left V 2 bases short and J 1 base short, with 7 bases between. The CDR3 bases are TGTGCCAGCAGCTTCGACAGATCTGGGGCCAACGTCCTGACTTTC. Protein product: CASSFDRSGANVLTF.

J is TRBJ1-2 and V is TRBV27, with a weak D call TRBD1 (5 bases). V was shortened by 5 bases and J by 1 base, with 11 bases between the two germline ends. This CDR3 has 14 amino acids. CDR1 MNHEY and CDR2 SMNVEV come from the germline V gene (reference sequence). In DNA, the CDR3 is TGTGCCAGCAGTGGACACGGTTTTAACTATGGCTACACCTTC. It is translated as CASSGHGFNYGYTF.

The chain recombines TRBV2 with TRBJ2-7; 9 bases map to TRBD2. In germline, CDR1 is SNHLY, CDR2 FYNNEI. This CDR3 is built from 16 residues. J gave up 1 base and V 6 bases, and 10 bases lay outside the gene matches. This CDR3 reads CASRESPGLASYEQYF. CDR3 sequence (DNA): TGTGCCAGCAGGGAAAGCCCGGGACTAGCTTCCTACGAGCAGTACTTC. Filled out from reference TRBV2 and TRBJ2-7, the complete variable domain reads EPEVTQTPSHQVTQMGQEVILRCVPISNHLYFYWYRQILGQKVEFLVSFYNNEISEKSEIFDDQFSVERPDGSNFTLKIRSTKLEDSAMYFCASRESPGLASYEQYFGPGTRLTVT.

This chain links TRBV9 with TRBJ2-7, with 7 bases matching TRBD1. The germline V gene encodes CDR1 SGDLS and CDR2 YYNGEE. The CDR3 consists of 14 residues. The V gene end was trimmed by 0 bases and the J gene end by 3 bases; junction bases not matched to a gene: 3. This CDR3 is CASSVGAGGYEQYF. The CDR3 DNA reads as TGTGCCAGCAGCGTAGGGGCAGGGGGCTACGAGCAGTACTTC.